One and the same sample provided the 5 T cell receptor beta chains below, sequenced in a study of cytomegalovirus exposure and HLA in healthy donors. Clones were sequenced by immunoSEQ multiplex PCR, and TCRdb holds only the in-frame ones, with some missing. The sample records about 260,000 clones, 90% being singletons. The sequenced sample was PBMCs. Source of these receptors: a woman aged 30 to 39 in good health and CMV-seronegative.

In DNA form, the CDR3 reads TGTGCCAGTAGACTAGACGGCAGGGCCTACAATGAGCAGTTCTTC. Its translation: CASRLDGRAYNEQFF. The rearrangement links TRBV19 to TRBJ2-1; D assignment may be TRBD1 or TRBD2 (5 bases each). Germline CDR1 reads LNHDA; CDR2 reads SQIVND (reference sequence). Trimming took 6 bases from V and 2 from J, leaving 14 bases between them. The CDR3 contains 15 residues.

This clone was seen only once. V usage is TRBV11-2 and J usage is TRBJ1-1; D gene unclear. Germline loops: CDR1 SGHAT, CDR2 FQNNGV. The CDR3 contains 14 residues. V lost 0 bases to trimming and J lost 1 base, with 6 bases between them. The CDR3 loop is CASSLDRPNTEAFF. CDR3 in DNA: TGTGCCAGCAGCTTAGACAGGCCGAACACTGAAGCTTTCTTT.

DNA of the CDR3: TGTGCCAGCAGCCCCCAGGGGAGGGGAACTGAAGCTTTCTTT. Amino acid sequence: CASSPQGRGTEAFF. The genes are TRBV7-9 and TRBJ1-1; a weak D match, TRBD1 (6 bases). V shed 5 bases and J shed 5 bases, with 15 bases lying between them. In germline, CDR1 is SEHNR, CDR2 FQNEAQ (reference sequence). CDR3 length: 14 amino acids.

The rearrangement uses TRBV28 and TRBJ1-1; D not certain. Germline V gives CDR1 MDHEN, CDR2 SYDVKM. This CDR3 region has 14 residues. V was cut by 1 base and J by 11 bases, with 17 bases left in between. The CDR3 nucleotides are TGTGCCAGCAGTTTATCGGCAGCATTCACCCGCGCTTTCTTT. Amino acid sequence: CASSLSAAFTRAFF. The full variable domain, its missing parts supplied by reference TRBV28 and TRBJ1-1, is DVKVTQSSRYLVKRTGEKVFLECVQDMDHENMFWYRQDPGLGLRLIYFSYDVKMKEKGDIPEGYSVSREKKERFSLILESASTNQTSMYLCASSLSAAFTRAFFGQGTRLTVV.

The rearrangement uses TRBV27 and TRBJ2-6; D may be TRBD2 (5 bases). Germline V gene data show CDR1 as MNHEY and CDR2 as SMNVEV (reference sequence). The CDR3 covers 14 residues. Trimming shortened V by 4 bases and J by 3 bases, and 7 bases separated the two germline ends. In DNA, the CDR3 is TGTGCCAGCAGTTCTGGACTTGGGGCCAACGTCCTGACTTTC. It encodes CASSSGLGANVLTF.